The 27 T cell receptor beta chains given below trace back to one sample, sequenced in a study of OX40 agonist ivuxolimab in advanced cancers. The method was immunoSEQ multiplex PCR; TCRdb's version includes in-frame clones alone and lacks a portion of them. The repertoire consists of about 72,000 clones, with roughly 90% occurring once and the leading ten covering around 0.98%. The sample consisted of CD4+ or CD8+ T cells sorted from blood, taken in a trial of the OX40 agonist ivuxolimab. The origin of the receptors is an adult with an advanced solid tumor such as melanoma, head and neck, liver or kidney cancer.

The J gene is TRBJ1-5, the V gene TRBV18; 9 bases are a match to TRBD1. Germline CDR1 is KGHSH and CDR2 is LQKENI. Germline trimming cut 6 bases from V and 4 bases from J; bases unmatched to any gene: 4. This CDR3 is built from 14 residues. The CDR3: CASSPGTGNQPQHF. The CDR3 DNA follows: TGTGCCAGCTCGCCCGGGACAGGGAATCAGCCCCAGCATTTT.

This sequence joins TRBV11-3 and TRBJ1-1, with 10 bases that match TRBD1. V was pared by 0 bases and J by 5 bases, with 9 bases of the junction left unmatched. Germline V CDR1 and CDR2: SGHNT, YENEEA. The length of the CDR3 is 17 residues. The CDR3 spells CASSLDGTGVPQTEAFF. CDR3 DNA: TGTGCCAGCAGCTTAGATGGGACAGGGGTCCCGCAGACTGAAGCTTTCTTT.

The V and J genes are TRBV7-9 and TRBJ2-7; 7 bases fit TRBD1. CDR3 length: 11 residues. CDR1 and CDR2 (germline): SEHNR, FQNEAQ (reference sequence). Unmatched junction bases numbered 3, after V lost 10 bases and J lost 3 bases. CDR3 nucleotides: TGTGCCACAGGACAGGACTACGAGCAGTACTTC. This translates into CATGQDYEQYF.

The chain carries TRBV5-4 and TRBJ1-2; 7 nucleotides match TRBD1. V lost 2 bases, J lost 3 bases, and 16 bases stayed unmatched. The CDR3 runs 18 residues. Germline CDR1 is SGHNT and CDR2 is YYREEE (reference sequence). CDR3 sequence (DNA): TGTGCCAGCAGCTTAGAAGCTTTTCGAGGGGGCACATACTATGGCTACACCTTC. This translates into CASSLEAFRGGTYYGYTF.

This clone showed up just a few times. The chain joins TRBV4-1 to TRBJ1-3; D is undetermined. V lost 6 bases, J lost 0 bases, and 6 bases lay in between. The CDR3 extends over 13 amino acids. Germline V lookup: CDR1 MGHRA, CDR2 YSYEKL. The CDR3 DNA reads TGCGCCAGCAGACCCACCTCTGGAAACACCATATATTTT. Its translation is CASRPTSGNTIYF.

The chain combines TRBV18 with TRBJ2-1, with D uncertain. The germline gives CDR1 KGHSH, CDR2 LQKENI. Trimming cost V 5 bases and J 2 bases, with 10 bases left between them. The CDR3 runs 14 residues. The CDR3 region has the DNA TGTGCCAGCTCAAGGACGTATACCTACAATGAGCAGTTCTTC. This encodes CASSRTYTYNEQFF.

This clone occurred once. The chain joins TRBV28 to TRBJ1-4; perhaps TRBD1 as D (5 bases). Trimming pared 8 bases from V and 8 bases from J, leaving 9 bases between. From germline, CDR1 is MDHEN and CDR2 SYDVKM. This CDR3 has 11 residues. CDR3 in amino acids: CASVGEEKLFF. In DNA form, the CDR3 reads TGTGCCAGCGTAGGGGAGGAAAAACTGTTTTTT.

The count of this clone is one. This sequence joins TRBV2 and TRBJ1-6, with TRBD1 identical over 8 bases. Germline V gene lookup returns CDR1 SNHLY and CDR2 FYNNEI. CDR3 length: 16 residues. V shed 2 bases, J shed 6 bases, and the junction held 6 bases outside the gene matches. CDR3 in amino acids: CASSEQGALSNSPLHF. The CDR3 DNA follows: TGTGCCAGCAGTGAACAGGGGGCTTTATCTAATTCACCCCTCCACTTT.

The J gene is TRBJ2-3, the V gene TRBV9, with unresolved D. Per germline, CDR1 SGDLS and CDR2 YYNGEE. CDR3 length equals 16 residues. Deletions cut 0 bases from V and 0 bases from J, with 11 bases between. This CDR3 is CASSVGTGSSTDTQYF. For the CDR3, the DNA is TGTGCCAGCAGCGTAGGTACCGGGTCTAGCACAGATACGCAGTATTTT.

V and J are TRBV30 and TRBJ1-1; TRBD1 might be the D (5 bases). Germline V gene data show CDR1 as GTSNPN and CDR2 as SVGIG (reference sequence). The CDR3 length is 16 residues. Trimming pared 4 bases from V and 1 base from J, leaving 19 bases between. The CDR3 sequence: CAWKTDYFGGNTEAFF. The CDR3 DNA reads TGTGCCTGGAAGACTGACTATTTCGGGGGGAACACTGAAGCTTTCTTT.

V and J are TRBV28 and TRBJ2-7; 9 nucleotides align to TRBD1. The germline V gene has CDR1 MDHEN and CDR2 SYDVKM. The CDR3 totals 15 residues. The V gene end was trimmed by 2 bases and the J gene end by 5 bases; junction bases not matched to a gene: 7. CDR3 DNA sequence: TGTGCCAGCAGTTTACCGGGACAGGGATTGAACGAGCAGTACTTC. Encoded protein: CASSLPGQGLNEQYF.

The chain recombines TRBV29-1 with TRBJ2-3; TRBD2 matches 9 bases. Germline V gives CDR1 SQVTM, CDR2 ANQGSEA. The V gene end was trimmed by 1 base and the J gene end by 9 bases; junction bases not matched to a gene: 8. This CDR3 comprises 14 residues. The CDR3 DNA reads as TGCAGCGTTGAAGCTAGCGGGGAGGGAGGGACGCAGTATTTT. This gives the protein CSVEASGEGGTQYF.

The V call is TRBV7-9, the J call TRBJ1-1; D is possibly TRBD1 (5 bases). The CDR3 consists of 14 residues. The V gene lost 3 bases and the J gene lost 5 bases, with 13 bases spanning the gap. The germline V gene encodes CDR1 SEHNR and CDR2 FQNEAQ (reference sequence). CDR3 nucleotide sequence: TGTGCCAGCAGCTTCCAGGGTTCTGTGACTGAAGCTTTCTTT. As protein: CASSFQGSVTEAFF.

J is TRBJ2-1 and V is TRBV6-5; possible D gene TRBD1, 5 bases. The CDR3 runs 16 residues. CDR1 MNHEY and CDR2 SVGAGI come from the germline V gene. V lost 2 bases to trimming and J lost 10 bases, with 21 bases between them. The CDR3, as DNA: TGTGCCAGCAGTTACAGGACCCTCAGGGTTCGGCGGGAGCAGTTCTTC. Protein product: CASSYRTLRVRREQFF.

J is TRBJ2-7 and V is TRBV29-1; D may be TRBD2 (5 bases). Trimming left V 3 bases short and J 6 bases short, with 15 bases between. Germline V gene sequence: CDR1 SQVTM, CDR2 ANQGSEA. CDR3 length: 13 amino acids. Written as DNA, the CDR3 is TGCAGCGTTGACGGTCCCGCTAGCTCCGAGCAGTACTTC. Protein: CSVDGPASSEQYF.

The chain joins TRBV30 to TRBJ2-5; D is unresolved. With 4 bases removed from V and 2 bases from J, the gap between germline ends came to 8 bases. Per germline, CDR1 GTSNPN and CDR2 SVGIG (reference sequence). The CDR3 length is 12 residues. CDR3 DNA: TGTGCCTGGACGTTGGGGCAAGAGACCCAGTACTTC. This codes for CAWTLGQETQYF. Drawing the rest from reference TRBV30 and TRBJ2-5, the complete variable domain is SQTIHQWPATLVQPVGSPLSLECTVEGTSNPNLYWYRQAAGRGLQLLFYSVGIGQISSEVPQNLSASRPQDRQFILSSKKLLLSDSGFYLCAWTLGQETQYFGPGTRLLVL.

This chain uses TRBV20-1 with TRBJ2-7, with unresolved D. The V and J ends lost 4 bases and 7 bases respectively, with 11 bases between them. This CDR3 region has 11 residues. Germline CDR1 reads DFQATT; CDR2 reads SNEGSKA (reference sequence). CDR3 loop: CSAIDGREQYF. The DNA for the CDR3 is TGCAGTGCTATTGACGGAAGGGAGCAGTACTTC.

The V gene is TRBV28, the J gene TRBJ2-7, with 10 bases that match TRBD1. The length of the CDR3 is 17 residues. V gave up 6 bases and J gave up 2 bases; unmatched junction bases: 13. Germline CDR1 reads MDHEN; CDR2 reads SYDVKM. The CDR3 DNA reads TGTGCCAGCAGACCACTAAAGGGACAGGGGTTAACCTACGAGCAGTACTTC. It specifies CASRPLKGQGLTYEQYF.

J is TRBJ2-5 and V is TRBV27, with D perhaps given as TRBD1 or TRBD2 (5 bases each). V shed 5 bases and J shed 4 bases, with 17 bases lying between them. Germline V CDR1 and CDR2: MNHEY, SMNVEV (reference sequence). CDR3 length equals 15 residues. For the CDR3, the DNA is TGTGCCAGCAGTACCGGGACCCATGGGGGAGAGACCCAGTACTTC. It yields the protein CASSTGTHGGETQYF.

The gene calls are TRBV21-1 and TRBJ2-7; the DNA was not used to check the table's D call, TRBD1. TRBV21-1 is reported as a pseudogene. The CDR3 length is 16 residues. CDR3 bases: TGTGCCAGCAGCAACCAGGCAGACCCACCCAACTACGAGCAGTACTTC. It is translated as CASSNQADPPNYEQYF.

V and J are TRBV5-1 and TRBJ1-1; TRBD1 might be the D (6 bases). This CDR3 is 15 amino acids long. Germline V gives CDR1 SGHRS, CDR2 YFSETQ. Trimming took off 3 bases at V and 1 base at J, with 13 bases between the two ends. CDR3 sequence reads: CASSWEGVRNTEAFF. DNA for the CDR3: TGCGCCAGCAGCTGGGAGGGGGTCAGGAACACTGAAGCTTTCTTT.

The chain combines TRBV7-4 with TRBJ1-1, with D maybe TRBD1 (5 bases). V dropped 5 bases and J dropped 1 base, with 17 bases sitting between them. There are 16 residues in the CDR3. Germline lookup yields CDR1 SGHVT and CDR2 SQSDAQ. The CDR3 loop is CASSPRSFGQNTEAFF. CDR3 nucleotides: TGTGCCAGCAGCCCTCGTTCCTTTGGACAGAACACTGAAGCTTTCTTT.

This clone was seen a single time. The chain employs TRBV4-2 and TRBJ1-2; D is unclear. The CDR3 length is 13 residues. Per germline, CDR1 LGHNA and CDR2 YNFKEQ. The germline V and J ends were trimmed by 1 base and 4 bases, with 7 bases remaining between them. The CDR3 sequence is CASSQVLGYGYTF. The CDR3 region has the DNA TGTGCCAGCAGCCAAGTCCTCGGCTATGGCTACACCTTC.

This clone showed up just once. The chain uses TRBV5-8 and TRBJ2-5; possibly TRBD2 for D (5 bases). Germline V gene lookup returns CDR1 SGHTS and CDR2 YDEGEE. The CDR3 has 15 residues. Trimming removed 9 bases at V and 5 bases at J, with 23 bases between. The DNA for the CDR3 is TGTGCCAACCCCCCTTTAGGTGGTACGGGGGAGACCCAGTACTTC. Protein sequence: CANPPLGGTGETQYF.

This clone was seen just once. DNA for the CDR3: TGTGCCAGCAGCCAAGACAGGGCTGGAGGCTACACCTTC. This gives the protein CASSQDRAGGYTF. The rearrangement uses TRBV14 and TRBJ1-2, with a weak D call TRBD1 (5 bases). The CDR3 totals 13 residues. The germline V and J ends were trimmed by 0 bases and 8 bases, with 10 bases remaining between them. Germline V CDR1 and CDR2: SGHDN, FVKESK. The variable domain in full, completed from reference TRBV14 and TRBJ1-2, reads EAGVTQFPSHSVIEKGQTVTLRCDPISGHDNLYWYRRVMGKEIKFLLHFVKESKQDESGMPNNRFLAERTGGTYSTLKVQPAELEDSGVYFCASSQDRAGGYTFGSGTRLTVV.

This clone has only one observation. The DNA of the CDR3 is TGTGCCAGCAGCCCAATTCATCCAAAACTCACAGATACGCAGTATTTT. Encoded protein: CASSPIHPKLTDTQYF. V gene TRBV5-6 combines with J gene TRBJ2-3; D is unclear. From germline, CDR1 is SGHDT and CDR2 YYEEEE. The CDR3 is 16 residues long. V lost 4 bases to trimming and J lost 2 bases, with 17 bases between them.

V and J are TRBV11-2 and TRBJ2-3; the D gene is possibly TRBD2 (7 bases). The V gene's germline CDR1 is SGHAT and CDR2 FQNNGV. The length of the CDR3 is 17 residues. Trimming pared 4 bases from V and 4 bases from J, leaving 21 bases between. CDR3 region: CASSSRWGGGRADTQYF. DNA for the CDR3: TGTGCCAGCAGCTCCAGGTGGGGCGGGGGCCGCGCAGATACGCAGTATTTT.